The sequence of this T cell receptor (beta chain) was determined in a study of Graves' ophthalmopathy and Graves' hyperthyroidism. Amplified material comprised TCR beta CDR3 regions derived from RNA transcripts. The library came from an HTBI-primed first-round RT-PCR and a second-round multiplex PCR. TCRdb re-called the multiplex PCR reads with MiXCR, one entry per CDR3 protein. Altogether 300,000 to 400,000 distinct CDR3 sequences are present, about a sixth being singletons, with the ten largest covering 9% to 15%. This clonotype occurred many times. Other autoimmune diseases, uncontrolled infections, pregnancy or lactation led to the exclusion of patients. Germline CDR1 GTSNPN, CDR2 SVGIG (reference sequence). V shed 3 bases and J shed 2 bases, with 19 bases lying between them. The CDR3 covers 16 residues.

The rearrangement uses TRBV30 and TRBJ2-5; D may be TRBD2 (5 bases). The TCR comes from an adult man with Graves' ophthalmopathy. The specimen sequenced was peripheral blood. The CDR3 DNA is TGTGCCTGGAGGATGAGAGGACGGGGTTTACAAGAGACCCAGTACTTC. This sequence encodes CAWRMRGRGLQETQYF.